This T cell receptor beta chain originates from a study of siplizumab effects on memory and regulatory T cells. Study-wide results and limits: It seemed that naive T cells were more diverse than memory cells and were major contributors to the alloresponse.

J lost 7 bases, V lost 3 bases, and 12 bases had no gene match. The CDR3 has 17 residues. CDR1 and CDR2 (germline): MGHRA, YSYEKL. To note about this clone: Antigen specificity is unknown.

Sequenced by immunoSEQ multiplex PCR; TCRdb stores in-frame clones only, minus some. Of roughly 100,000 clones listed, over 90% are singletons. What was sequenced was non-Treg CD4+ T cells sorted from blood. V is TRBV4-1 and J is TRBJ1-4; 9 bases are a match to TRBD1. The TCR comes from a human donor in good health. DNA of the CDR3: TGCGCCAGCAGCCACCCCTTACAGGGGGCGAGGAGTGAAAAACTGTTTTTT. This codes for CASSHPLQGARSEKLFF.